The clone carrying this T cell receptor beta chain has only a few counts. Its cognate antigen is unknown. The data belong to a study of vaccination and CD4 T cells after COVID-19. Study-level information: Either the Pfizer-BioNTech BNT162b2 or Moderna mRNA-1273 vaccine was given as two doses. Study-level points and caveats: Median numbers of SARS-CoV-2-reactive clonotypes increased from approximately 23 to 38 (not a significant change).

TCRdb re-analysed the PCR reads in MiXCR, keeping a single row per CDR3 protein. The table includes 15,000 to 20,000 distinct CDR3 sequences, about three fifths detected once. The germline V gene has CDR1 GTSNPN and CDR2 SVGIG (reference sequence). The CDR3 covers 14 residues. V was trimmed by 5 bases and J by 5 bases, leaving 18 bases between them. The source is a human donor who had recovered from COVID-19. The V and J genes are TRBV30 and TRBJ2-5, with D perhaps TRBD1 or TRBD2 (5 bases each). The sequencing here drew on CD4+ T cells from blood, taken after SARS-CoV-2 vaccination. CDR3 amino acids: CAWSRDGGGETQYF. The CDR3 DNA sequence: TGTGCCTGGTCTCGGGACGGCGGCGGGGAGACCCAGTACTTC.